This TCR beta chain was observed in a study of blood T cell repertoires in COVID-19. About the study: Acute-phase and convalescent COVID-19 samples originated in the United States, Italy and Spain.

V gave up 2 bases and J gave up 8 bases, with 15 bases separating them. Germline CDR1 SQVTM, CDR2 ANQGSEA. The CDR3 contains 13 residues. In the original workflow: Nucleated cell counts were estimated from reference gene primer amplification. The repertoire was sequenced with immunoSEQ multiplex PCR; TCRdb's copy has only in-frame clones and lacks some. V and J calls and clone size are given by that table; D and trimming were obtained from the DNA. The profile shows fewer than 200,000 clones, around 83% of them singletons. Recruited during active infection, patients (from Seattle) were subsequently followed longitudinally.

The receptor was derived from a woman in her 70s with COVID-19, enrolled during active disease. The sample taken for sequencing was peripheral blood. The rearrangement uses TRBV29-1 and TRBJ1-2; a possible D gene is TRBD1 (6 bases). CDR3 sequence (DNA): TGCAGCGTTGAAATAGGACAGCTAAGGGGCTACACCTTC. Its translation: CSVEIGQLRGYTF.